Listed here are 31 T cell receptor beta chains from one sample, sequenced in a study of OX40 agonist ivuxolimab in advanced cancers. The method was immunoSEQ multiplex PCR; TCRdb's version includes in-frame clones alone and lacks a portion of them. The sample consists of 75,000 to 95,000 clones, around 86% of them appearing once. Source: CD4+ or CD8+ T cells sorted from blood, taken in a trial of the OX40 agonist ivuxolimab. The receptor set was obtained from an adult with an advanced solid tumor such as melanoma, head and neck, liver or kidney cancer.

This clone has only a few counts. CDR3 sequence (DNA): TGCGCCAGCAGCCAAGCCACAGGGGGCGATCAGCCCCAGCATTTT. It encodes CASSQATGGDQPQHF. V usage is TRBV4-3 and J usage is TRBJ1-5, with 9 nucleotides matching TRBD1. CDR3 size: 15 residues. After removal of 1 base from V and 5 bases from J, the junction contained 3 bases not matched to a gene. Germline-derived CDR1 and CDR2 are LGHNA and YSLEER.

V is TRBV7-3 and J is TRBJ2-1; 10 positions match TRBD1. This CDR3 is 16 amino acids long. Unmatched junction bases numbered 6, after V lost 4 bases and J lost 3 bases. The germline V gene has CDR1 SGHTA and CDR2 FQGTGA. The CDR3 loop reads CASSSDGDRGYNEQFF. The CDR3 coding sequence is TGTGCCAGCAGCTCTGATGGGGACAGGGGCTACAATGAGCAGTTCTTC.

This rearrangement joins TRBV6-6 to TRBJ2-1; 8 bases line up with TRBD2. The CDR3 contains 16 residues. CDR1 and CDR2 (germline): MNHNY, SVGAGI (reference sequence). The ends lost 3 bases at V and 3 bases at J; junction bases unmatched: 7. CDR3: CASSYRAGGSYNEQFF. CDR3 sequence (DNA): TGTGCCAGCAGTTATAGGGCGGGGGGAAGCTACAATGAGCAGTTCTTC.

The chain couples TRBV19 to TRBJ2-3; 11 bases fit TRBD2. This CDR3 spans 15 amino acids. Germline loops: CDR1 LNHDA, CDR2 SQIVND (reference sequence). V was clipped by 6 bases and J by 3 bases; unmatched bases: 5. As DNA, the CDR3 is TGTGCCAGTAGAGATACTAGCGGGAGAACAGATACGCAGTATTTT. It translates to CASRDTSGRTDTQYF.

The chain is built from TRBV5-5 and TRBJ1-2, with TRBD1 matching over 9 bases. V lost 4 bases, J lost 4 bases, and 14 bases stayed unmatched. From germline, CDR1 is SGHKS and CDR2 YYEKEE (reference sequence). CDR3 size: 17 residues. CDR3 sequence: CASSIRDREVRGYGYTF. As DNA, the CDR3 is TGTGCCAGCAGCATCCGGGACAGGGAAGTGAGGGGCTATGGCTACACCTTC. Full variable domain (remainder filled in from reference TRBV5-5 and TRBJ1-2): DAGVTQSPTHLIKTRGQQVTLRCSPISGHKSVSWYQQVLGQGPQFIFQYYEKEERGRGNFPDRFSARQFPNYSSELNVNALLLGDSALYLCASSIRDREVRGYGYTFGSGTRLTVV.

V and J are TRBV7-8 and TRBJ2-7; D not certain. V was cut by 1 base and J by 5 bases, with 6 bases left in between. The CDR3 contains 12 residues. Looked up from germline, CDR1 is SGHVS and CDR2 is FQNEAQ. This CDR3 reads CASSLVADEQYF. In DNA form, the CDR3 reads TGTGCCAGCAGCTTAGTGGCCGACGAGCAGTACTTC.

The genes are TRBV5-6 and TRBJ2-1, with D tentatively TRBD1 or TRBD2 (5 bases each). Germline CDR1 SGHDT, CDR2 YYEEEE. The CDR3 runs to 15 residues. Trimming stripped 0 bases from V and 4 bases from J, with 11 bases between. The CDR3 nucleotides are TGTGCCAGCAGCTTGGTCCAGGGAGAGTACAATGAGCAGTTCTTC. Its protein product is CASSLVQGEYNEQFF.

The V and J genes are TRBV4-3 and TRBJ2-6; D gene ambiguous. This CDR3 is 16 amino acids long. Trimming removed 1 base at V and 4 bases at J, with 11 bases between. From germline, CDR1 is LGHNA and CDR2 YSLEER. CDR3 region: CASSQAFQSGANVLTF. Written as DNA, the CDR3 is TGCGCCAGCAGCCAAGCGTTCCAATCAGGGGCCAACGTCCTGACTTTC.

The V and J genes are TRBV9 and TRBJ2-3, with D unresolved. Germline assignment: CDR1 SGDLS and CDR2 YYNGEE. The V gene lost 3 bases and the J gene lost 1 base, with 9 bases spanning the gap. The CDR3 loop spans 14 amino acids. The CDR3 coding sequence is TGTGCCAGCAGCGGCCAAATCCGCACAGATACGCAGTATTTT. This sequence encodes CASSGQIRTDTQYF.

The chain links TRBV12-5 to TRBJ1-2; no reliable D call. Trimming took off 4 bases at V and 4 bases at J, with 4 bases between the two ends. The germline CDR1 and CDR2 sequences are LGHNT and FRNRAP. The CDR3 loop spans 11 amino acids. The CDR3 protein is CASGSGYGYTF. CDR3 bases: TGTGCTAGTGGTTCCGGCTATGGCTACACCTTC.

CDR3 nucleotides: TGTGCCAGTAGTAGCAGACTAGCGGGCAGCACAGATACGCAGTATTTT. Protein product: CASSSRLAGSTDTQYF. This chain connects TRBV19 to TRBJ2-3; 10 bases line up with TRBD2. V lost 4 bases to trimming and J lost 0 bases; unmatched junction nucleotides: 4. This CDR3 comprises 16 residues. Germline CDR1 LNHDA, CDR2 SQIVND (reference sequence).

This chain connects TRBV29-1 to TRBJ2-7; TRBD1 aligns across 10 bases. Germline lookup yields CDR1 SQVTM and CDR2 ANQGSEA. The CDR3 is 16 amino acids. V dropped 0 bases and J dropped 0; count of bases not matched to a gene: 5. The CDR3 spells CSVEDLGTGASYEQYF. CDR3 DNA sequence: TGCAGCGTTGAAGATCTTGGGACAGGGGCCTCCTACGAGCAGTACTTC.

DNA for the CDR3: TGCGCCAGCAGCTCACCCTTCCTATCGGGGGAGGACTACGAGCAGTACTTC. Its translation is CASSSPFLSGEDYEQYF. V gene TRBV5-1 combines with J gene TRBJ2-7; perhaps TRBD2 as D (6 bases). Germline lookup yields CDR1 SGHRS and CDR2 YFSETQ. CDR3 length: 17 residues. Between the trimmed V and J ends, which lost 3 bases and 3 bases, there was a span of 22 bases. Full variable domain (rest looked up from reference TRBV5-1 and TRBJ2-7): KAGVTQTPRYLIKTRGQQVTLSCSPISGHRSVSWYQQTPGQGLQFLFEYFSETQRNKGNFPGRFSGRQFSNSRSEMNVSTLELGDSALYLCASSSPFLSGEDYEQYFGPGTRLTVT.

CDR3 DNA: TGCGCCAGCAGCCAAGGCATACACAGACTGCAAGAGACCCAGTACTTC. This gives the protein CASSQGIHRLQETQYF. The V gene is TRBV4-1, the J gene TRBJ2-5; D is ambiguous. Germline-derived CDR1 and CDR2 are MGHRA and YSYEKL. Trimming left V 1 base short and J 2 bases short, with 14 bases between. The CDR3 length is 16 residues.

The CDR3: CASSLTSSNYGYTF. The CDR3 nucleotides read TGTGCCAGCAGCTTAACCTCATCTAACTATGGCTACACCTTC. The chain has TRBV7-2 and TRBJ1-2; the D is unclear. V was cut by 2 bases and J by 0 bases, with 7 bases left in between. Per the germline V gene, CDR1 is SGHTA and CDR2 is FQGNSA. This CDR3 is 14 amino acids long.

V gene TRBV15 combines with J gene TRBJ1-5; D is ambiguous. Germline CDR1 reads LNHNV; CDR2 reads YYDKDF (reference sequence). This CDR3 comprises 17 residues. The V and J ends lost 4 bases and 1 base respectively, with 17 bases between them. CDR3 in DNA: TGTGCCACCAGCAATGGACGGCGGTTAGGCAGCAATCAGCCCCAGCATTTT. Encoded protein: CATSNGRRLGSNQPQHF.

V and J are TRBV7-3 and TRBJ1-6; D call uncertain. Trimming stripped 4 bases from V and 7 bases from J, with 8 bases between. The V gene's germline CDR1 is SGHTA and CDR2 FQGTGA. CDR3 length equals 13 residues. The CDR3 DNA sequence: TGTGCCAGCAGCTCCGTGACAAATTCACCCCTCCACTTT. Translating it yields CASSSVTNSPLHF. Full variable domain (remainder filled in from reference TRBV7-3 and TRBJ1-6): GAGVSQTPSNKVTEKGKYVELRCDPISGHTALYWYRQSLGQGPEFLIYFQGTGAADDSGLPNDRFFAVRPEGSVSTLKIQRTERGDSAVYLCASSSVTNSPLHFGNGTRLTVT.

V gene TRBV11-3 combines with J gene TRBJ2-7; unclear D gene. V shed 0 bases and J shed 6 bases, with 15 bases lying between them. The CDR3 has 15 residues. Germline V gives CDR1 SGHNT, CDR2 YENEEA. The CDR3 is CASSLDSGSYREQYF. CDR3 coding DNA: TGTGCCAGCAGCTTAGATTCGGGCTCCTACCGCGAGCAGTACTTC.

J is TRBJ2-5 and V is TRBV15, with D perhaps matching TRBD2 (5 bases). CDR1 LNHNV and CDR2 YYDKDF come from the germline V gene (reference sequence). The CDR3 runs to 13 residues. Trimming removed 3 bases from V and 9 bases from J, with 14 bases in between. The CDR3 bases are TGTGCCACCAGCAGCTTATATTCGAGGGCCCAGTACTTC. The encoded protein is CATSSLYSRAQYF.

V is TRBV6-5 and J is TRBJ2-7; D uncertain. This CDR3 spans 14 amino acids. Germline V gene data show CDR1 as MNHEY and CDR2 as SVGAGI. V was pared by 3 bases and J by 2 bases, with 11 bases between. The CDR3 here is CASSYNRQAYEQYF. Written as DNA, the CDR3 is TGTGCCAGCAGTTATAACAGACAAGCCTACGAGCAGTACTTC.

A note on this clone: Additional DNA sequences in this sample encode the identical CDR3. The chain couples TRBV29-1 to TRBJ2-2; 7 bases are a match to TRBD2. The trim removed 1 base at V and 7 bases at J, leaving 9 bases unmatched. Germline V gene sequence: CDR1 SQVTM, CDR2 ANQGSEA. There are 15 residues in the CDR3. CDR3 amino acids: CSVEGGGRALGELFF. CDR3 nucleotide sequence: TGCAGCGTTGAAGGGGGGGGGAGGGCCCTCGGGGAGCTGTTTTTT.

In its sample, this clone was seen a few times. CDR3 residues: CAATGVESNQPQHF. The CDR3, as DNA: TGTGCCGCGACAGGGGTTGAGAGCAATCAGCCCCAGCATTTT. The V gene is TRBV10-3, the J gene TRBJ1-5, with 8 bases that match TRBD1. The J segment lost 1 base and the V segment lost 11 bases, leaving 7 bases of the junction unmatched. CDR1 and CDR2 from the germline V gene are ENHRY and SYGVKD. This CDR3 has 14 amino acids.

This clone occurred a few times. The J gene is TRBJ2-7, the V gene TRBV7-2; D might be TRBD2 (6 bases). The germline V and J ends were trimmed by 6 bases and 0 bases, with 27 bases remaining between them. The CDR3 extends over 19 amino acids. Per the germline V gene, CDR1 is SGHTA and CDR2 is FQGNSA. In DNA, the CDR3 is TGTGCCAGCAGTCTAAGAGGAGCGGGCCCGGGTTTAAGCTCCTACGAGCAGTACTTC. Amino acid sequence: CASSLRGAGPGLSSYEQYF.

This chain links TRBV25-1 with TRBJ2-7; 7 bases fit TRBD1. The V segment lost 4 bases and the J segment 2 bases; nucleotides outside the gene matches: 11. CDR1 is MGHDK, CDR2 SYGVNS, per germline. CDR3 length: 16 amino acids. CDR3 coding DNA: TGTGCCAGCAGTGGGACGAAGAGGGGACAGCCCTACGAGCAGTACTTC. The encoded protein is CASSGTKRGQPYEQYF.

The chain uses TRBV6-6 and TRBJ1-2; D might be TRBD1 (5 bases). V lost 6 bases and J lost 7, with 12 bases in between. Germline V gives CDR1 MNHNY, CDR2 SVGAGI (reference sequence). The CDR3 length is 12 residues. CDR3 sequence: CASRVGGVGYTF. CDR3 sequence (DNA): TGTGCCAGCAGGGTGGGGGGGGTTGGCTACACCTTC.

The rearrangement joins TRBV27 to TRBJ1-2; D remains unclear. V was trimmed by 0 bases and J by 4 bases, leaving 9 bases between them. Germline lookup yields CDR1 MNHEY and CDR2 SMNVEV (reference sequence). CDR3 length: 14 residues. The CDR3 DNA is TGTGCCAGCAGTTTATCCCGGACCTCCTATGGCTACACCTTC. Residues: CASSLSRTSYGYTF.

The chain carries TRBV13 and TRBJ1-2, with D uncertain. The CDR3 is 12 residues long. V gave up 0 bases and J gave up 5 bases, with 4 bases separating them. Germline-derived CDR1 and CDR2 are PRHDT and FYEKMQ (reference sequence). The CDR3 coding sequence is TGTGCCAGCAGCTTAGGGCAGTATGGCTACACCTTC. This gives the protein CASSLGQYGYTF.

The sample holds one count of this clone. The V call is TRBV19, the J call TRBJ2-1, with TRBD2 identical over 12 bases. The junction had 9 bases not matched to a gene; V was cut back by 4 bases and J by 8 bases. This CDR3 is 16 amino acids long. The germline V gene encodes CDR1 LNHDA and CDR2 SQIVND (reference sequence). This CDR3 is CASSNTGTSGRYEQFF. CDR3 coding DNA: TGTGCCAGTAGTAACACCGGGACTAGCGGGCGGTATGAGCAGTTCTTC.

The CDR3 nucleotides read TGTGCCAGCAGTTACGAAGCAGGGGTTCACAATCAGCCCCAGCATTTT. This sequence encodes CASSYEAGVHNQPQHF. The chain couples TRBV6-6 to TRBJ1-5; D possibly corresponds to TRBD1 (6 bases). The germline gives CDR1 MNHNY, CDR2 SVGAGI (reference sequence). The CDR3 length is 16 residues. V lost 2 bases to trimming and J lost 3 bases, with 14 bases between them.

J is TRBJ1-1 and V is TRBV18, with a possible D match to TRBD1 (5 bases). The CDR3 has 16 amino acids. Looked up from germline, CDR1 is KGHSH and CDR2 is LQKENI. Trimming shortened V by 6 bases and J by 0 bases, and 17 bases separated the two germline ends. The CDR3, as DNA: TGTGCCAGCTCTCCCTCCAAGGGGAACATGAACACTGAAGCTTTCTTT. Translated, it gives CASSPSKGNMNTEAFF.

V and J are TRBV14 and TRBJ1-1, with 12 bases fitting TRBD1. CDR1 SGHDN and CDR2 FVKESK come from the germline V gene. V was clipped by 0 bases and J by 10 bases; unmatched bases: 9. The CDR3 is made up of 16 amino acids. The CDR3 coding sequence is TGTGCCAGCAGCCAAGATAGGGGGACAGGGGGCGGGGCAGCTTTCTTT. Amino acid sequence: CASSQDRGTGGGAAFF.